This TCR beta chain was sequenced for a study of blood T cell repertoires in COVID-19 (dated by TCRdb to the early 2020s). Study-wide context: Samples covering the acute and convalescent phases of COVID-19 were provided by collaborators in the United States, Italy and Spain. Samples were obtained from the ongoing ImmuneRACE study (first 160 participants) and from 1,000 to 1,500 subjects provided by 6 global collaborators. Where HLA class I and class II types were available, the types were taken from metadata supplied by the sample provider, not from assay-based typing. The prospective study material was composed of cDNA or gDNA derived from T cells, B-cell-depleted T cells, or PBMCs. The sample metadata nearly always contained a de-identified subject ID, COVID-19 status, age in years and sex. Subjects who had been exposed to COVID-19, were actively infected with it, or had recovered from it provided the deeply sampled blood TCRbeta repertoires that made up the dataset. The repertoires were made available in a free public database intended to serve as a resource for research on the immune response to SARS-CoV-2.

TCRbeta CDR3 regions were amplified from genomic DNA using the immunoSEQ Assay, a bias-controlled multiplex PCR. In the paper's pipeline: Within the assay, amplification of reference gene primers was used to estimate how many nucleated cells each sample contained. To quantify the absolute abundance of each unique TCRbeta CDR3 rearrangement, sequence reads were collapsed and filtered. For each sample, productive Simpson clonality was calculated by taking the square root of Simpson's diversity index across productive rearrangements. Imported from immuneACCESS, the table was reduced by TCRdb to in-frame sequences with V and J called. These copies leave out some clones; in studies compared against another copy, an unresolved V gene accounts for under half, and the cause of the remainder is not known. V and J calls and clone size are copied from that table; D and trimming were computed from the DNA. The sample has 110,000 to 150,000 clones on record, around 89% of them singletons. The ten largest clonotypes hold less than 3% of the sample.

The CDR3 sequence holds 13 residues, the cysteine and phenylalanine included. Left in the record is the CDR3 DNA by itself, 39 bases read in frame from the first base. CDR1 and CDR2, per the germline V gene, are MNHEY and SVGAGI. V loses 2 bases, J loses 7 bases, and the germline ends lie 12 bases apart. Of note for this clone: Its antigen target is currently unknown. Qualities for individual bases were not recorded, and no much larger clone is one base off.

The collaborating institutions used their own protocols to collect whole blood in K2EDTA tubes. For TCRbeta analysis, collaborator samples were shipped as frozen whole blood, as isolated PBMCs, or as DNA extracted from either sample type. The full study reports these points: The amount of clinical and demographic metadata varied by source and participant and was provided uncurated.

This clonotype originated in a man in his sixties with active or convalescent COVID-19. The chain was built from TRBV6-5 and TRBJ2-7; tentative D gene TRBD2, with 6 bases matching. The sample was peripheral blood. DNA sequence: TGTGCCAGCAGTTACCGCCAACGGGAGGAGCAGTACTTC. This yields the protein CASSYRQREEQYF.